This T cell receptor (beta chain) stems from a study of blood T cells in healthy people across ages. The use of a sample-barcoded 5' primer and a J-beta primer mix characterized a second PCR of about 7 to 12 cycles. TCRdb re-derived calls from the 5' RACE reads in MiXCR, one entry per CDR3 protein. The data hold 1.5 million or so distinct CDR3 sequences, with approximately 38% observed a single time. The CDR3 length is 14 residues. The V end was cut by 5 bases, the J end by 4 bases, with 14 bases between. Germline CDR1 is SGHTA and CDR2 is FQGTGA. This TCR derives from a woman under 30 in good health. The chain couples TRBV7-3 to TRBJ1-1, with D possibly matching TRBD1 (5 bases). The sequenced sample was blood. CDR3 nucleotide sequence: TGTGCCAGCAGCCCCCGGCCAGGGTCCACTGAAGCTTTCTTT. It translates to CASSPRPGSTEAFF. The full variable domain, its missing parts supplied by reference TRBV7-3 and TRBJ1-1, is GAGVSQTPSNKVTEKGKYVELRCDPISGHTALYWYRQSLGQGPEFLIYFQGTGAADDSGLPNDRFFAVRPEGSVSTLKIQRTERGDSAVYLCASSPRPGSTEAFFGQGTRLTVV.